These T cell receptor beta chains were read from a single sample in a study of cytomegalovirus exposure and HLA in healthy donors. Here immunoSEQ multiplex PCR was the method, and the copy in TCRdb shows in-frame clones only, minus some. The table includes 130,000 or so clones, approximately 80% detected once. Sequencing was carried out using PBMCs. The receptors were sampled from a woman between 18 and 29 years old in good health and CMV-seronegative. Each CDR3 is given with its conserved first and last residue. The D gene is left open where the match is weak. Rows give clone size only sometimes, using once, few, many, or a class for an expanded clone.

clone size: .; D gene: .; V gene: TRBV27; J gene: TRBJ2-7; CDR3 DNA: TGTGCCAGCAGCCCGGCGAGACTCTACGAGCAGTACTTC; CDR3 protein: CASSPARLYEQYF
clone size: .; D gene: .; V gene: TRBV6-5; J gene: TRBJ1-1; CDR3 DNA: TGTGCCAGCAGACAGGACACCTACACTGAAGCTTTCTTT; CDR3 protein: CASRQDTYTEAFF
clone size: .; D gene: .; V gene: TRBV9; J gene: TRBJ1-1; CDR3 DNA: TGTGCCAGCAGCGTTTCGGGGATGAACACTGAAGCTTTCTTT; CDR3 protein: CASSVSGMNTEAFF
clone size: few; D gene: .; V gene: TRBV6-6; J gene: TRBJ1-4; CDR3 DNA: TGTGCCAGCAGCTCGTCGGGGAGTGAACTGTTTTTT; CDR3 protein: CASSSSGSELFF
clone size: few; D gene: TRBD1; V gene: TRBV7-2; J gene: TRBJ1-2; CDR3 DNA: TGTGCCAGCAGCTTAGCATCCGGGACAGTCCTCGATGGCTACACCTTC; CDR3 protein: CASSLASGTVLDGYTF
clone size: .; D gene: .; V gene: TRBV4-1; J gene: TRBJ1-5; CDR3 DNA: TGCGCCAGCAGCCAAGGTATAGGCAATCAGCCCCAGCATTTT; CDR3 protein: CASSQGIGNQPQHF
clone size: .; D gene: TRBD1; V gene: TRBV19; J gene: TRBJ1-5; CDR3 DNA: TGTGCCAGTAGTACAACAGGGGTCCCCCAGCCCCAGCATTTT; CDR3 protein: CASSTTGVPQPQHF
clone size: .; D gene: .; V gene: TRBV10-3; J gene: TRBJ2-1; CDR3 DNA: TGTGCCATTTCCAGGGGACGGCTGAGCTCCTACAATGAGCAGTTCTTC; CDR3 protein: CAISRGRLSSYNEQFF
clone size: .; D gene: .; V gene: TRBV7-3; J gene: TRBJ1-5; CDR3 DNA: TGTGCCAGCAGCCCATCCCCGGGTACAGGGAGGGAACAGCCCCAGCATTTT; CDR3 protein: CASSPSPGTGREQPQHF
clone size: .; D gene: .; V gene: TRBV6-5; J gene: TRBJ1-2; CDR3 DNA: TGTGCCAGTGGCTTCAACTATGGCTACACCTTC; CDR3 protein: CASGFNYGYTF
clone size: few; D gene: .; V gene: TRBV7-8; J gene: TRBJ2-7; CDR3 DNA: TGTGCCAGCAGCCCCCAACTGGTTTCCGGGTACGAGCAGTACTTC; CDR3 protein: CASSPQLVSGYEQYF
clone size: .; D gene: .; V gene: TRBV27; J gene: TRBJ2-6; CDR3 DNA: TGTGCCAGCAGTTTAGTCCGCTCTGGGGCCAACGTCCTGACTTTC; CDR3 protein: CASSLVRSGANVLTF
clone size: .; D gene: TRBD1; V gene: TRBV5-5; J gene: TRBJ2-7; CDR3 DNA: TGTGCCAGCAGTTCCCCACAGGGGGCGACCTACGAGCAGTACTTC; CDR3 protein: CASSSPQGATYEQYF
clone size: .; D gene: .; V gene: TRBV11-2; J gene: TRBJ1-1; CDR3 DNA: TGTGCCAGCAGCTTCCCAGGCCGGGGCACTGAAGCTTTCTTT; CDR3 protein: CASSFPGRGTEAFF
clone size: once; D gene: .; V gene: TRBV28; J gene: TRBJ1-2; CDR3 DNA: TGTGCCAGCAGTTCTACAGTCCTCAACTATGGCTACACCTTC; CDR3 protein: CASSSTVLNYGYTF
clone size: .; D gene: .; V gene: TRBV6-1; J gene: TRBJ1-1; CDR3 DNA: TGTGCCAGCAGAACCGGGACAATGAACACTGAAGCTTTCTTT; CDR3 protein: CASRTGTMNTEAFF
clone size: .; D gene: TRBD1; V gene: TRBV9; J gene: TRBJ2-6; CDR3 DNA: TGTGCCAGCAGCGTATTAGGTATAACAGGGGGCAGCTCTGGGGCCAACGGCCTGACTTTC; CDR3 protein: CASSVLGITGGSSGANGLTF
clone size: .; D gene: TRBD2; V gene: TRBV5-1; J gene: TRBJ2-1; CDR3 DNA: TGCGCCAGCAGCTTGACCAGCGGGAGGGCCCGCAATGAGCAGTTCTTC; CDR3 protein: CASSLTSGRARNEQFF
clone size: .; D gene: .; V gene: TRBV2; J gene: TRBJ1-2; CDR3 DNA: TGCGCCAACAGTGAAGCGCCCAGTAACTATGGCTACACCTTC; CDR3 protein: CANSEAPSNYGYTF
clone size: .; D gene: .; V gene: TRBV29-1; J gene: TRBJ2-1; CDR3 DNA: TGCAGCGCCAACTCACAGGGTTTTGAGCAGTTCTTC; CDR3 protein: CSANSQGFEQFF
clone size: .; D gene: .; V gene: TRBV9; J gene: TRBJ2-2; CDR3 DNA: TGTGCCAGCAGCCCAGAGGACACGGTCACCGGGGAGCTGTTTTTT; CDR3 protein: CASSPEDTVTGELFF
clone size: few; D gene: .; V gene: TRBV7-8; J gene: TRBJ1-4; CDR3 DNA: TGTGCCAGCAGCCCCCCATCTGAAAAACTGTTTTTT; CDR3 protein: CASSPPSEKLFF
clone size: .; D gene: TRBD2; V gene: TRBV15; J gene: TRBJ2-7; CDR3 DNA: TGTGCCACCAGCAGAGAGGCGGGAGCCGCCTACGAGCAGTACTTC; CDR3 protein: CATSREAGAAYEQYF
clone size: .; D gene: .; V gene: TRBV5-1; J gene: TRBJ1-1; CDR3 DNA: TGCGCCAGCAGCTTGATGGGCGCTGAAGCTTTCTTT; CDR3 protein: CASSLMGAEAFF
clone size: .; D gene: TRBD1; V gene: TRBV7-9; J gene: TRBJ1-3; CDR3 DNA: TGTGCCAGCAGCTTCAGGGGGCCGGGAAACACCATATATTTT; CDR3 protein: CASSFRGPGNTIYF
clone size: .; D gene: .; V gene: TRBV4-3; J gene: TRBJ1-2; CDR3 DNA: TGCGCCAGCAGCCAAGTAGAGACAAAGTATGGCTACACCTTC; CDR3 protein: CASSQVETKYGYTF
clone size: .; D gene: TRBD1; V gene: TRBV11-1; J gene: TRBJ2-7; CDR3 DNA: TGTGCCAGCAGCTTACCCGGGACAGGGGACCACGAGCAGTACTTC; CDR3 protein: CASSLPGTGDHEQYF
clone size: .; D gene: .; V gene: TRBV15; J gene: TRBJ2-7; CDR3 DNA: TGTGCCACCAGCAGAGGAAGGGGGATCTACGAGCAGTACTTC; CDR3 protein: CATSRGRGIYEQYF
clone size: .; D gene: .; V gene: TRBV19; J gene: TRBJ1-1; CDR3 DNA: TGTGCCAGTAGTGTGGAGGGTTGGACTGAAGCTTTCTTT; CDR3 protein: CASSVEGWTEAFF
clone size: .; D gene: .; V gene: TRBV6-6; J gene: TRBJ2-5; CDR3 DNA: TGTGCCAGCAGTTACTCGATTATCAGGGGCCGGGAGACCCAGTACTTC; CDR3 protein: CASSYSIIRGRETQYF
clone size: .; D gene: .; V gene: TRBV6-6; J gene: TRBJ1-2; CDR3 DNA: TGTGCCAGCAGTTACTCTTCTTCAGGGCAGGGCTATGGCTACACCTTC; CDR3 protein: CASSYSSSGQGYGYTF
clone size: .; D gene: .; V gene: TRBV14; J gene: TRBJ1-1; CDR3 DNA: TGTGCCAGCAGCCAGTGGGGGAGGGTGAGCACTGAAGCTTTCTTT; CDR3 protein: CASSQWGRVSTEAFF
clone size: .; D gene: .; V gene: TRBV18; J gene: TRBJ1-2; CDR3 DNA: TGTGCCAGCTCACCCAGGGAATTCTATGGCTACACCTTC; CDR3 protein: CASSPREFYGYTF
clone size: .; D gene: TRBD2; V gene: TRBV11-2; J gene: TRBJ2-3; CDR3 DNA: TGTGCCAGCAGCCCACCCCCCGGTAGCGGGGGGCTCACAGATACGCAGTATTTT; CDR3 protein: CASSPPPGSGGLTDTQYF
clone size: .; D gene: TRBD1; V gene: TRBV6-4; J gene: TRBJ2-3; CDR3 DNA: TGTGCCAGCAGTGACCAGACAGGGTCCCCGTCAGATACGCAGTATTTT; CDR3 protein: CASSDQTGSPSDTQYF
clone size: once; D gene: .; V gene: TRBV7-2; J gene: TRBJ2-5; CDR3 DNA: TGTGCCAGCAGCTTCAGGGAACAAGAGACCCAGTACTTC; CDR3 protein: CASSFREQETQYF
clone size: .; D gene: .; V gene: TRBV6-5; J gene: TRBJ1-3; CDR3 DNA: TGTGCCAGCAGTTACGAACGCCCGGGAGCGGGAAACACCATATATTTT; CDR3 protein: CASSYERPGAGNTIYF
clone size: .; D gene: .; V gene: TRBV5-5; J gene: TRBJ2-1; CDR3 DNA: TGTGCCAGCAGCTTGGGGGTAGCCGTGGGTGAGCAGTTCTTC; CDR3 protein: CASSLGVAVGEQFF
clone size: .; D gene: TRBD1; V gene: TRBV14; J gene: TRBJ1-1; CDR3 DNA: TGTGCCAGCAGCCAGGGACAGGGGGTTTGGGCTGAAGCTTTCTTT; CDR3 protein: CASSQGQGVWAEAFF
clone size: .; D gene: TRBD2; V gene: TRBV5-1; J gene: TRBJ2-3; CDR3 DNA: TGCGCCAGCCATCCGGGACTAGCATTTAGCACAGATACGCAGTATTTT; CDR3 protein: CASHPGLAFSTDTQYF
clone size: .; D gene: TRBD1; V gene: TRBV7-2; J gene: TRBJ2-3; CDR3 DNA: TGTGCCAGCAGCTTGATAGGACAGGGACTAGATACGCAGTATTTT; CDR3 protein: CASSLIGQGLDTQYF
clone size: .; D gene: .; V gene: TRBV19; J gene: TRBJ2-3; CDR3 DNA: TGTGCCAGTAGTATAGGGCACACAGATACGCAGTATTTT; CDR3 protein: CASSIGHTDTQYF
clone size: .; D gene: .; V gene: TRBV7-2; J gene: TRBJ2-3; CDR3 DNA: TGTGCCAGCAGCCCTACCGGACAGACATCGGGAGATACGCAGTATTTT; CDR3 protein: CASSPTGQTSGDTQYF
clone size: .; D gene: TRBD1; V gene: TRBV7-9; J gene: TRBJ1-2; CDR3 DNA: TGTGCCAGCAGCCCCGGTCAGGGGGCTGGCGGCTACACCTTC; CDR3 protein: CASSPGQGAGGYTF
clone size: .; D gene: TRBD2; V gene: TRBV6-5; J gene: TRBJ2-3; CDR3 DNA: TGTGCCAGCAGTTACCGTGGACTAGCGGGATCAGATACGCAGTATTTT; CDR3 protein: CASSYRGLAGSDTQYF
clone size: .; D gene: .; V gene: TRBV4-3; J gene: TRBJ2-7; CDR3 DNA: TGCGCCAGCAGCCAAGATCTTGTGGGGAGCTCCTACGAGCAGTACTTC; CDR3 protein: CASSQDLVGSSYEQYF
clone size: .; D gene: .; V gene: TRBV15; J gene: TRBJ2-5; CDR3 DNA: TGTGCCACCGGGAGTCGTATCCAAGAGACCCAGTACTTC; CDR3 protein: CATGSRIQETQYF